Shown below are 23 T cell receptor beta chains from a single sample sequenced in a study of T cell responses to AZD1222 COVID-19 vaccine. Profiling relied on immunoSEQ multiplex PCR, and the TCRdb table lists in-frame clones only, not all of them. The sample lists some 150,000 clones, 90% occurring once. The source material was peripheral blood, sampled on day 0 of AZD1222 vaccination. The receptors shown here come from an adult in good health.

CDR3 DNA sequence: TGTGCCATCAGCCAAGGACAGGGCATCACTGAAGCTTTCTTT. Amino acids: CAISQGQGITEAFF. The rearrangement links TRBV10-3 to TRBJ1-1, with 8 bases matching TRBD1. Germline assignment: CDR1 ENHRY and CDR2 SYGVKD. The CDR3 extends over 14 amino acids. The V segment lost 6 bases and the J segment 4 bases; nucleotides outside the gene matches: 7.

The V and J genes are TRBV24-1 and TRBJ1-5, with D perhaps TRBD1 (6 bases). In germline, CDR1 is KGHDR, CDR2 SFDVKD. With 2 bases removed from V and 2 bases from J, the gap between germline ends came to 12 bases. The CDR3 has 16 amino acids. The CDR3 loop reads CATSDSRQEGNQPQHF. The CDR3 DNA is TGTGCCACCAGTGATTCTAGACAGGAAGGCAATCAGCCCCAGCATTTT.

This chain links TRBV28 with TRBJ2-4; D remains ambiguous. The germline CDR1 and CDR2 sequences are MDHEN and SYDVKM. There are 16 residues in the CDR3. Trimming pared 6 bases from V and 2 bases from J, leaving 17 bases between. The CDR3 protein is CASSSPGIGTKNIQYF. CDR3 sequence (DNA): TGTGCCAGCAGCTCTCCGGGTATCGGAACCAAAAACATTCAGTACTTC.

The chain recombines TRBV2 with TRBJ2-7, with TRBD1 identical over 10 bases. Germline assignment: CDR1 SNHLY and CDR2 FYNNEI. The CDR3 loop spans 15 amino acids. The trim removed 3 bases at V and 3 bases at J, leaving 5 bases unmatched. The CDR3 DNA reads TGTGCCAGCAGTGAGAGACAGGGGGCCGGCTACGAGCAGTACTTC. Translation: CASSERQGAGYEQYF.

V and J are TRBV4-3 and TRBJ2-1; D is undetermined. CDR1 is LGHNA, CDR2 YSLEER, per germline. Trimming shortened V by 1 base and J by 2 bases, and 9 bases separated the two germline ends. The CDR3 runs 15 residues. CDR3 DNA: TGCGCCAGCAGCCAAGGGGCTGAAACCTACAATGAGCAGTTCTTC. It is translated as CASSQGAETYNEQFF.

The chain joins TRBV2 to TRBJ2-1; no clear D gene. CDR1 and CDR2 (germline): SNHLY, FYNNEI. Trimming shortened V by 4 bases and J by 4 bases, and 8 bases separated the two germline ends. The CDR3 runs to 13 residues. DNA for the CDR3: TGTGCCAGCAGTGCCGCGTTGTACAATGAGCAGTTCTTC. Its translation: CASSAALYNEQFF.

The rearrangement links TRBV21-1 to TRBJ2-3; TRBD2, the table's D call, was not compared with the DNA. TRBV21-1 is a known pseudogene. CDR3 size: 14 residues. This chain's CDR3 is CASSSSGNTDTQYF. CDR3 DNA: TGTGCCAGCAGTTCGAGCGGGAACACAGATACGCAGTATTTT.

This chain connects TRBV29-1 to TRBJ1-2; no definite D call. The CDR3 runs 14 residues. The V end was cut by 6 bases, the J end by 4 bases, with 18 bases between. In germline, CDR1 is SQVTM, CDR2 ANQGSEA. Written as DNA, the CDR3 is TGCAGCGTGGTGATGCAGGATATTGGCTATGGCTACACCTTC. Its translation: CSVVMQDIGYGYTF.

The chain has TRBV29-1 and TRBJ2-1; TRBD2 might be the D (6 bases). The CDR3 has 13 amino acids. V dropped 4 bases and J dropped 4 bases, with 11 bases sitting between them. Germline V lookup: CDR1 SQVTM, CDR2 ANQGSEA. The CDR3 loop is CSVGLAMYNEQFF. CDR3 sequence (DNA): TGCAGCGTTGGGCTAGCGATGTACAATGAGCAGTTCTTC.

This chain uses TRBV28 with TRBJ2-2; D call uncertain. V shed 10 bases and J shed 2 bases, with 14 bases lying between them. Per germline, CDR1 MDHEN and CDR2 SYDVKM. CDR3 length: 14 residues. CDR3 in DNA: TGTGCCATTACCGGCAGGAGAAACACCGGGGAGCTGTTTTTT. Protein product: CAITGRRNTGELFF. The full variable domain, rest sourced from reference TRBV28 and TRBJ2-2, is DVKVTQSSRYLVKRTGEKVFLECVQDMDHENMFWYRQDPGLGLRLIYFSYDVKMKEKGDIPEGYSVSREKKERFSLILESASTNQTSMYLCAITGRRNTGELFFGEGSRLTVL.

For this clone: The sample has other DNA sequences that encode this CDR3 too. V usage is TRBV6-4 and J usage is TRBJ2-1; D is ambiguous. There are 13 residues in the CDR3. Germline V gene data show CDR1 as MRHNA and CDR2 as SNTAGT. The V end lost 0 bases, the J end lost 5 bases, and 5 bases lay between the germline ends. CDR3 sequence (DNA): TGTGCCAGCAGTGACTCAGATAACAATGAGCAGTTCTTC. Encoded protein: CASSDSDNNEQFF.

This chain connects TRBV3-1 (or the pseudogene TRBV3-2) to TRBJ1-3; 9 bases are shared with TRBD1. Trimming cost V 1 base and J 1 base; bases outside gene matches: 5. Germline CDR1 reads LGHDT; CDR2 reads YNNKEL (reference sequence). CDR3 length: 17 residues. The CDR3 DNA reads as TGTGCCAGCAGCCAAGGCGGGACAGGGAGGTCTGGAAACACCATATATTTT. Its protein product is CASSQGGTGRSGNTIYF.

This clone has a handful of counts. This chain links TRBV7-2 with TRBJ1-5; no definite D call. This CDR3 is built from 16 residues. Germline V lookup: CDR1 SGHTA, CDR2 FQGNSA. V lost 2 bases and J lost 1, with 12 bases in between. The CDR3 spells CASSLFPIFSNQPQHF. The CDR3 DNA follows: TGTGCCAGCAGCTTATTTCCGATCTTCAGCAATCAGCCCCAGCATTTT.

The DNA for the CDR3 is TGTGCCAGCAGTTTATCGAATCAGATAAACACTGAAGCTTTCTTT. Its translation is CASSLSNQINTEAFF. This sequence joins TRBV27 and TRBJ1-1, with D hard to call. V lost 0 bases to trimming and J lost 2 bases, with 10 bases between them. The CDR3 spans 15 residues. CDR1 MNHEY and CDR2 SMNVEV come from the germline V gene (reference sequence).

The chain uses TRBV25-1 and TRBJ1-4; D ambiguous. CDR1 and CDR2 (germline): MGHDK, SYGVNS. The CDR3 loop spans 16 amino acids. Trimming stripped 8 bases from V and 3 bases from J, with 19 bases between. The DNA of the CDR3 is TGTGCCAGCCGAAATCTAAAAGACGGACCTAATGAAAAACTGTTTTTT. It specifies CASRNLKDGPNEKLFF. The full variable domain, its missing parts supplied by reference TRBV25-1 and TRBJ1-4, is EADIYQTPRYLVIGTGKKITLECSQTMGHDKMYWYQQDPGMELHLIHYSYGVNSTEKGDLSSESTVSRIRTEHFPLTLESARPSHTSQYLCASRNLKDGPNEKLFFGSGTQLSVL.

The V call is TRBV7-9, the J call TRBJ2-1; TRBD1 matches 8 bases. CDR1 SEHNR and CDR2 FQNEAQ come from the germline V gene (reference sequence). Trimming cost V 6 bases and J 6 bases; bases outside gene matches: 10. The CDR3 loop spans 15 amino acids. The CDR3, as DNA: TGTGCCAGCAGTAACTGGCAGGGGGCTGTCAATGAGCAGTTCTTC. Protein: CASSNWQGAVNEQFF. The full variable domain, rest sourced from reference TRBV7-9 and TRBJ2-1, is DTGVSQNPRHKITKRGQNVTFRCDPISEHNRLYWYRQTLGQGPEFLTYFQNEAQLEKSRLLSDRFSAERPKGSFSTLEIQRTEQGDSAMYLCASSNWQGAVNEQFFGPGTRLTVL.

This chain links TRBV5-1 with TRBJ1-3, with 8 bases aligning to TRBD1. This CDR3 comprises 16 residues. Trimming at V came to 4 bases and at J to 0 bases, leaving 6 bases not matched to a gene. Germline-derived CDR1 and CDR2 are SGHRS and YFSETQ. DNA of the CDR3: TGCGCCAGCAGCGAGGGGACAGGTTTCTCTGGAAACACCATATATTTT. Amino acids: CASSEGTGFSGNTIYF.

The chain is built from TRBV6-2 or TRBV6-3 and TRBJ2-3, with TRBD2 identical over 8 bases. Per germline, CDR1 MNHEY and CDR2 SVGEGT. V dropped 5 bases and J dropped 2; count of bases not matched to a gene: 6. The CDR3 consists of 15 residues. This CDR3 reads CASSRLARHTDTQYF. Written as DNA, the CDR3 is TGTGCCAGCAGTCGACTAGCGCGTCACACAGATACGCAGTATTTT.

The chain links TRBV4-3 to TRBJ2-7; unclear D gene. V was cut by 1 base and J by 0 bases, with 4 bases left in between. Germline V gene sequence: CDR1 LGHNA, CDR2 YSLEER. There are 13 residues in the CDR3. The CDR3 loop is CASSQAISYEQYF. The CDR3 bases are TGCGCCAGCAGCCAAGCCATCTCCTACGAGCAGTACTTC.

Regarding this clone: Germline is not matched at one junction end, which may reflect a read error. The chain joins TRBV4-3 to TRBJ2-3; D possibly corresponds to TRBD2 (6 bases). Per the germline V gene, CDR1 is LGHNA and CDR2 is YSLEER. The CDR3 extends over 13 amino acids. CDR3 coding DNA: TGCGCCAGCAGCCAAGCACTAGCAGAAACGCAGTATTTT. Translation: CASSQALAETQYF.

The chain is built from TRBV7-9 and TRBJ1-3, with D possibly TRBD1 on 5 matching bases. Trimming cost V 4 bases and J 0 bases, with 16 bases left between them. The CDR3 runs to 17 residues. Germline lookup yields CDR1 SEHNR and CDR2 FQNEAQ (reference sequence). The CDR3 DNA reads as TGTGCCAGCAGCTCTACGACGGGGGGATACTCTGGAAACACCATATATTTT. It yields the protein CASSSTTGGYSGNTIYF.

V is TRBV13 and J is TRBJ1-4; D is undetermined. The CDR3 has 14 residues. Looked up from germline, CDR1 is PRHDT and CDR2 is FYEKMQ (reference sequence). Trimming removed 0 bases from V and 5 bases from J, with 7 bases in between. The CDR3 DNA is TGTGCCAGCAGCTTAGGACGTAAAAATGAAAAACTGTTTTTT. It translates to CASSLGRKNEKLFF. The full variable domain, completed using reference TRBV13 and TRBJ1-4, is AAGVIQSPRHLIKEKRETATLKCYPIPRHDTVYWYQQGPGQDPQFLISFYEKMQSDKGSIPDRFSAQQFSDYHSELNMSSLELGDSALYFCASSLGRKNEKLFFGSGTQLSVL.

The genes are TRBV14 and TRBJ1-6, with D perhaps TRBD1 (5 bases). This CDR3 spans 15 amino acids. V was shortened by 4 bases and J by 13 bases, with 20 bases between the two germline ends. Germline CDR1 reads SGHDN; CDR2 reads FVKESK. CDR3 in amino acids: CASSPGTLNIGPLHF. CDR3 DNA: TGTGCCAGCAGCCCCGGGACCCTAAATATCGGTCCCCTCCACTTT.